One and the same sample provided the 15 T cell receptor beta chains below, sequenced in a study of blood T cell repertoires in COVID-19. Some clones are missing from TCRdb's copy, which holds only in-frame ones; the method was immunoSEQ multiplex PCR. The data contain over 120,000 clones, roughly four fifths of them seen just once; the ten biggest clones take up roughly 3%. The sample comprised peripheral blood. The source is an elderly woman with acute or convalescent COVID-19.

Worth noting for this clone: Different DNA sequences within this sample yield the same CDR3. As DNA, the CDR3 is TGCAGCGTTTGGGGGGACGGCTACACCTTC. Encoded protein: CSVWGDGYTF. This chain joins TRBV29-1 and TRBJ1-2, with D possibly being TRBD1 (5 bases). The CDR3 runs 10 residues. Germline assignment: CDR1 SQVTM and CDR2 ANQGSEA. V gave up 5 bases and J gave up 8 bases, with 9 bases separating them.

The CDR3 sequence: CASRTSGYNNQPQHF. In nucleotides, the CDR3 is TGTGCCAGCAGGACCTCAGGGTATAACAATCAGCCCCAGCATTTT. This rearrangement joins TRBV6-5 to TRBJ1-5; weak D call: TRBD1 (5 bases). The length of the CDR3 is 15 residues. Trimming cost V 6 bases and J 3 bases, with 15 bases left between them. Looked up from germline, CDR1 is MNHEY and CDR2 is SVGAGI.

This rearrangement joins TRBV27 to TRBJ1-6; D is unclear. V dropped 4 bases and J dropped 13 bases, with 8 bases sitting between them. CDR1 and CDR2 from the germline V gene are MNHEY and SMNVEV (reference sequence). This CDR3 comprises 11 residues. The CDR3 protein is CASSSAGPLHF. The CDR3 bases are TGTGCCAGCAGTTCAGCAGGTCCCCTCCACTTT.

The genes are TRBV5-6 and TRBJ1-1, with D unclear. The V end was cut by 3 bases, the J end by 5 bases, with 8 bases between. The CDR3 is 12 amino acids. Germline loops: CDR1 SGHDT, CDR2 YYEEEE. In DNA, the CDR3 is TGTGCCAGCAGCTGGACGGGGACTGAAGCTTTCTTT. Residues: CASSWTGTEAFF.

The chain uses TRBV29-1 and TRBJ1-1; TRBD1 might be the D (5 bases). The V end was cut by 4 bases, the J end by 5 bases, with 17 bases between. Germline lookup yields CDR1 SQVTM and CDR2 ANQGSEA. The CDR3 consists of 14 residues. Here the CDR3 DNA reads TGCAGCGTTGCCCCCCGACAGAGCCTAACTGAAGCTTTCTTT. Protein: CSVAPRQSLTEAFF. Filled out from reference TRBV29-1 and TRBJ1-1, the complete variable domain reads SAVISQKPSRDICQRGTSLTIQCQVDSQVTMMFWYRQQPGQSLTLIATANQGSEATYESGFVIDKFPISRPNLTFSTLTVSNMSPEDSSIYLCSVAPRQSLTEAFFGQGTRLTVV.

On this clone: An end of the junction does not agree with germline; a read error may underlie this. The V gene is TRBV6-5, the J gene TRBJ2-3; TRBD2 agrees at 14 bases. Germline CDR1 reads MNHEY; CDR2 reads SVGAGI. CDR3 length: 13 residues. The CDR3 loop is CASSSGRLAGGWF. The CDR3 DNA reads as TGTGCCAGCAGTTCCGGACGACTAGCGGGGGGGTGGTTT.

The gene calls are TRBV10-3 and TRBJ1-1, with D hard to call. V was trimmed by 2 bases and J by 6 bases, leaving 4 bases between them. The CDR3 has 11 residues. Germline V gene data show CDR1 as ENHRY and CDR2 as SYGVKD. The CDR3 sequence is CAISELAEAFF. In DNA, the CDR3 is TGTGCCATCAGTGAGCTCGCTGAAGCTTTCTTT.

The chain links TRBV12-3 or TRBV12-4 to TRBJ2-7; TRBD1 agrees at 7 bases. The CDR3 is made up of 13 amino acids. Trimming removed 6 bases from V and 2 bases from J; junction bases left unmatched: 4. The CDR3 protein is CASSLGQTYEQYF. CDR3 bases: TGTGCCAGCAGCCTGGGACAGACCTACGAGCAGTACTTC.

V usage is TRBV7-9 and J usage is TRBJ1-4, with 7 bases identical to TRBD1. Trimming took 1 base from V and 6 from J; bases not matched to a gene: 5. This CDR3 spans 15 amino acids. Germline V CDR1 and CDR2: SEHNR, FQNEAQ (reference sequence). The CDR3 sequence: CASSLVTGLHEKLFF. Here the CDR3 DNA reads TGTGCCAGCAGCTTAGTGACAGGGCTACATGAAAAACTGTTTTTT. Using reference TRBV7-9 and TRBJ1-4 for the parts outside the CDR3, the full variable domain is DTGVSQNPRHKITKRGQNVTFRCDPISEHNRLYWYRQTLGQGPEFLTYFQNEAQLEKSRLLSDRFSAERPKGSFSTLEIQRTEQGDSAMYLCASSLVTGLHEKLFFGSGTQLSVL.

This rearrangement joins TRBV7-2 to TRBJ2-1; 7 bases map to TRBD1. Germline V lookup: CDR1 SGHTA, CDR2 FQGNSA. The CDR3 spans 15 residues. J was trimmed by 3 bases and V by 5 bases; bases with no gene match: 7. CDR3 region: CASSPQRDSYNEQFF. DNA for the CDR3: TGTGCCAGCAGCCCCCAGAGGGACAGCTACAATGAGCAGTTCTTC.

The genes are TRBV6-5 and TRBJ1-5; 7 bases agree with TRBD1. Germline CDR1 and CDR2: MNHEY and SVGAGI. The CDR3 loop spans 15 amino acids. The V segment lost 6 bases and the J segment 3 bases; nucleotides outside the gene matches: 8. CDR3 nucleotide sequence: TGTGCCAGCAGAAGGGACAGTCTGAACAATCAGCCCCAGCATTTT. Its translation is CASRRDSLNNQPQHF.

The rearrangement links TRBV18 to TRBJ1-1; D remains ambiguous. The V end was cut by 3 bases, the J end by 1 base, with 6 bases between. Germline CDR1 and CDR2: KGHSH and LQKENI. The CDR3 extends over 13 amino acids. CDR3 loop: CASSPSGNTEAFF. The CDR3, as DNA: TGTGCCAGCTCACCGTCAGGGAACACTGAAGCTTTCTTT.

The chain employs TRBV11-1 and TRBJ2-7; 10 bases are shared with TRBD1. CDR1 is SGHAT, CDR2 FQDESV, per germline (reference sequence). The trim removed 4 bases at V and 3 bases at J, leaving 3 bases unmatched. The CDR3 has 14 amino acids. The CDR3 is CASSSDRGHYEQYF. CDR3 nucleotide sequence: TGTGCCAGCAGCTCAGACAGGGGGCACTACGAGCAGTACTTC.

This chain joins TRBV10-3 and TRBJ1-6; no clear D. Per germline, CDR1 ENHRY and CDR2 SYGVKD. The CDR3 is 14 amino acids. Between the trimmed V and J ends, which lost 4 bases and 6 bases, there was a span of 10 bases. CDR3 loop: CAISGQEGNSPLHF. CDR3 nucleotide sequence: TGTGCCATCAGTGGGCAGGAGGGTAATTCACCCCTCCACTTT.

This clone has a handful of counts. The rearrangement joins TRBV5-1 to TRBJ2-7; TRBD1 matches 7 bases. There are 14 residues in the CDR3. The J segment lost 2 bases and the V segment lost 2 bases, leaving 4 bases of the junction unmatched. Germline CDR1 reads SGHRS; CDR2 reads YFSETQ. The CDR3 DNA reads TGCGCCAGCAGCTTTGGGGACAGAACCTACGAGCAGTACTTC. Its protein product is CASSFGDRTYEQYF.